This T cell receptor beta chain was sequenced in a study of monozygotic twins with inflammatory bowel disease. After re-calling the 5' RACE reads, TCRdb lists one entry per CDR3 protein, DNA absent. Its table lists about 160,000 distinct CDR3 sequences. Sequenced: blood. This sequence originates from a human donor with ulcerative colitis or Crohn's disease, or a healthy co-twin of an affected twin (not recorded which).

CDR3 region: CASSPRTGGNTDTQYF. J is TRBJ2-3 and V is TRBV9; TCRdb returns TRBD1, unconfirmable since there is no DNA. The CDR3 loop spans 16 amino acids. The germline gives CDR1 SGDLS, CDR2 YYNGEE.